This TCR beta chain was sequenced in a study of CD8 T cells in ankylosing spondylitis. Notes on the study in general: A TCR beta motif of under 10 highly homologous variants appeared characteristic of ankylosing spondylitis blood. According to the report, clones linked to the disease were significantly enriched in matched synovial fluid samples taken from ankylosing spondylitis patients. Several of the motif variants were reported before in synovial fluid and blood from reactive arthritis.

From the 5' RACE reads, TCRdb called clonotypes with MiXCR, one entry per CDR3 protein. Among 300,000 to 350,000 distinct CDR3 sequences, 11% were seen once, and the ten largest hold roughly 9.2%. This clonotype was seen at least ten times. Its antigen is not known. The ends were cut back, 0 bases at V and 3 bases at J, with 9 bases in the middle. Per the germline V gene, CDR1 is SGHDT and CDR2 is YYEEEE. This CDR3 contains 15 residues. The receptor comes from a female donor with ankylosing spondylitis or in good health (not recorded which). Specimen: blood, either unsorted or a sorted T cell fraction (not recorded which). The rearrangement links TRBV5-6 to TRBJ2-2, with unresolved D. The CDR3 is CASSLGAAYTGELFF. The CDR3 region has the DNA TGTGCCAGCAGCTTGGGAGCAGCCTACACCGGGGAGCTGTTTTTT.